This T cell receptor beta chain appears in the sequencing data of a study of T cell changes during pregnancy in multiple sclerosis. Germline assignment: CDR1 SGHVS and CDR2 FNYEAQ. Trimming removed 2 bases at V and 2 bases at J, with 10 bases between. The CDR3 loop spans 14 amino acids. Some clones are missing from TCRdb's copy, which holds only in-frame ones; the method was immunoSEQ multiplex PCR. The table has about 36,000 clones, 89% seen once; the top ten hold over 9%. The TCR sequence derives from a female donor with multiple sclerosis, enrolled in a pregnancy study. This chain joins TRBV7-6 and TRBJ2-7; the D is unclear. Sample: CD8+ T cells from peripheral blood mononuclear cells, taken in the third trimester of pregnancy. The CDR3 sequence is CASSLKIAAYEQYF. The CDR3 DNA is TGTGCCAGCAGCTTAAAAATAGCAGCCTACGAGCAGTACTTC.